This T cell receptor beta chain originates from a study of T-cell reconstitution after alpha-beta-depleted transplantation in children. The authors prepared the TCRbeta library with unique molecular identifiers. TCRdb itself ran the PCR reads through MiXCR, one entry per CDR3 protein. The sample holds about 540,000 distinct CDR3 sequences; 15% to 20% are singletons and the top ten take approximately 3%. Germline V CDR1 and CDR2: SGHRS, YFSETQ. J was trimmed by 4 bases and V by 4 bases; bases with no gene match: 6. The CDR3 runs 15 residues. The chain joins TRBV5-1 to TRBJ1-4; 8 bases agree with TRBD1. The source of this sequence is a human donor who donated a stem cell graft to a child with acute lymphoblastic leukemia. The specimen was PBMCs from the stem cell graft donor, collected from the stem cell graft. The CDR3 here is CASSILGQGNEKLFF. CDR3 nucleotide sequence: TGCGCCAGCAGCATCCTCGGACAGGGTAATGAAAAACTGTTTTTT.